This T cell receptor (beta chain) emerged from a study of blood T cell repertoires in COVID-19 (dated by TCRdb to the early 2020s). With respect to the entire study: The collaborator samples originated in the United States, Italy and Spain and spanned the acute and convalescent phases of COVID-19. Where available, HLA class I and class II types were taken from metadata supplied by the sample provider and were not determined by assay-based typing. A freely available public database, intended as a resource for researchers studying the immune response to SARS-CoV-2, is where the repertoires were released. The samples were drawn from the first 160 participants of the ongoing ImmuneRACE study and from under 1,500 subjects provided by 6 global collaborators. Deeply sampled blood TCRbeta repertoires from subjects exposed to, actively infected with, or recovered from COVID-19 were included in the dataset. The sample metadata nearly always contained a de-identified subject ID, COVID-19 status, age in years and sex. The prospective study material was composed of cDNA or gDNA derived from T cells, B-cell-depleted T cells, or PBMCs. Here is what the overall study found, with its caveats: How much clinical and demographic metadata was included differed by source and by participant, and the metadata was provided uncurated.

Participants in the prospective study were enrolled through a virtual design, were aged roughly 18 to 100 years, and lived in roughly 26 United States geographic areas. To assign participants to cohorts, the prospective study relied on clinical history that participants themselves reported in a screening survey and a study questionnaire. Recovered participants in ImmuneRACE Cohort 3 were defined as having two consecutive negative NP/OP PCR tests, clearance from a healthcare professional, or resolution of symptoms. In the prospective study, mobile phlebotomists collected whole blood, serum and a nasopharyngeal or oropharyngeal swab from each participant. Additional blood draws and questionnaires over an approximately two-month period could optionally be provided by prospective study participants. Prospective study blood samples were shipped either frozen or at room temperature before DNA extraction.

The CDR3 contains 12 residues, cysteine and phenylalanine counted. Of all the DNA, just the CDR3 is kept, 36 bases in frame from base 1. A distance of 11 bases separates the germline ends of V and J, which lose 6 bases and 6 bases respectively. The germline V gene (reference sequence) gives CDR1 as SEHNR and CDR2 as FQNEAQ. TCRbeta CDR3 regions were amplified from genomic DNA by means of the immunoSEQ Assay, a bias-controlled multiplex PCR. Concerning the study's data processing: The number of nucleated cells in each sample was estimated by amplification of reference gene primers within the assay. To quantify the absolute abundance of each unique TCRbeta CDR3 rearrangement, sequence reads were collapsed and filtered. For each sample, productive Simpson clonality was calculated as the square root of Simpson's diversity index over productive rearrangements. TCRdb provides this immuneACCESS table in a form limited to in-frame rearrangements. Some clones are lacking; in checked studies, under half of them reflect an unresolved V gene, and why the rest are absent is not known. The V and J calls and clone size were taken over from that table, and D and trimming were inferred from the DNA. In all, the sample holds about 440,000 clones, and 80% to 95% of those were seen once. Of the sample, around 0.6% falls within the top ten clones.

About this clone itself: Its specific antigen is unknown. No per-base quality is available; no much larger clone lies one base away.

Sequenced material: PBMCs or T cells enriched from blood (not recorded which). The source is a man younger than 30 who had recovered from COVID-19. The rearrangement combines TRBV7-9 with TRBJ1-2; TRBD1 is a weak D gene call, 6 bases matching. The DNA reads TGTGCCAGCAGTACAGCAGGGGATGGCTACACCTTC. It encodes CASSTAGDGYTF.